This entry is about one TCR beta chain. This record belongs to a study of T cell responses to AZD1222 COVID-19 vaccine. Study-level background: Combined were second doses at about 4 or about 12 weeks.

Trimming at V came to 1 base and at J to 1 base, leaving 10 bases not matched to a gene. The CDR3 loop spans 18 amino acids. Germline V gene lookup returns CDR1 LGHDT and CDR2 YNNKEL (reference sequence). The data were produced by immunoSEQ multiplex PCR, yet TCRdb's version contains in-frame clones alone and is incomplete. The data show approximately 150,000 clones, 75% to 95% seen once. The clonotype was recovered from an adult in good health. Specimen: peripheral blood, collected on day 0 of AZD1222 vaccination. This chain joins TRBV3-1 (or the pseudogene TRBV3-2) and TRBJ2-3; 8 nucleotides line up with TRBD2. CDR3 amino acids: CASSQGMTSAQGTDTQYF. CDR3 DNA: TGTGCCAGCAGCCAAGGAATGACTAGCGCCCAAGGCACAGATACGCAGTATTTT.